This is a list of T cell receptor beta chains from one sample in a study of kidney transplant recipient with SARS-CoV-2 infection. One entry per CDR3 protein results from TCRdb running MiXCR on the reads. Among about 240,000 distinct CDR3 sequences listed, 29% were seen once. The specimen comprised a blood sample, sampled at baseline and on day 111 from a kidney transplant recipient. These receptors came from a male patient younger than 45 who had COVID-19 and was a kidney transplant recipient. Some T cells may have come from the graft donor. The CDR3 runs from the conserved cysteine through the conserved F or W. Each record gives: J gene, clone size, V gene, D gene, CDR3 protein, CDR3 DNA. The D gene is left open where the match is weak. A clone size is listed for some rows: how often the clone was seen (once, few, many), or a class if it is expanded.

j_gene: TRBJ2-1
abundance: many
v_gene: TRBV5-1
d_gene: NA
CDR3aa: CASSLTTGQIYNEQFF
CDR3nt: TGCGCCAGCAGCTTGACTACGGGACAAATATACAATGAGCAGTTCTTC

j_gene: TRBJ2-5
abundance: NA
v_gene: TRBV3-1
d_gene: NA
CDR3aa: CASSVSNPISFSKTQYF
CDR3nt: TGTGCCAGCAGCGTATCGAATCCCATTTCTTTCTCTAAGACCCAGTACTTC

j_gene: TRBJ2-2
abundance: many
v_gene: TRBV5-1
d_gene: NA
CDR3aa: CASSLESGNTGELFF
CDR3nt: TGCGCCAGCAGCTTGGAGTCAGGGAACACCGGGGAGCTGTTTTTT

j_gene: TRBJ1-1
abundance: many
v_gene: TRBV27
d_gene: TRBD1
CDR3aa: CASSSVDRGSNTEAFF
CDR3nt: TGTGCCAGCAGTTCCGTTGACAGGGGATCGAACACTGAAGCTTTCTTT

j_gene: TRBJ1-2
abundance: many
v_gene: TRBV30
d_gene: NA
CDR3aa: CAWGAWRYRKTYGYTF
CDR3nt: TGTGCCTGGGGTGCGTGGCGTTATAGAAAGACCTATGGCTACACCTTC

j_gene: TRBJ2-3
abundance: few
v_gene: TRBV19
d_gene: NA
CDR3aa: CASSPARGEAAGDTQYF
CDR3nt: TGTGCCAGTAGTCCGGCTCGGGGTGAAGCGGCGGGAGATACGCAGTATTTT

j_gene: TRBJ2-1
abundance: NA
v_gene: TRBV27
d_gene: TRBD2
CDR3aa: CASSSRTPGLAGEVRLNEQFF
CDR3nt: TGTGCCAGCAGTTCCCGTACCCCAGGACTAGCGGGAGAGGTCCGGTTAAATGAGCAGTTCTTC

j_gene: TRBJ1-5
abundance: NA
v_gene: TRBV6-5
d_gene: TRBD1
CDR3aa: CASSSLGQGELSNRPQHF
CDR3nt: TGTGCCAGCAGTTCTTTAGGACAGGGAGAACTTAGCAATCGGCCCCAGCATTTT

j_gene: TRBJ2-6
abundance: many
v_gene: TRBV6-4
d_gene: NA
CDR3aa: CASSETSSGANVLTF
CDR3nt: TGTGCCAGCAGTGAAACAAGCTCTGGGGCCAACGTCCTGACTTTC

j_gene: TRBJ2-1
abundance: few
v_gene: TRBV6-8
d_gene: NA
CDR3aa: CASSTRAYEQFF
CDR3nt: TGTGCCAGCAGTACCAGGGCGTATGAGCAGTTCTTC

j_gene: TRBJ1-1
abundance: many
v_gene: TRBV7-8
d_gene: TRBD1
CDR3aa: CASSATQGAQYTEAFF
CDR3nt: TGTGCCAGCAGCGCAACACAGGGGGCGCAATACACTGAAGCTTTCTTT

j_gene: TRBJ2-1
abundance: few
v_gene: TRBV20-1
d_gene: NA
CDR3aa: CSARAGRLRSAGNEQFF
CDR3nt: TGCAGTGCTAGAGCGGGCCGTCTCCGTTCAGCGGGCAATGAGCAGTTCTTC

j_gene: TRBJ2-3
abundance: NA
v_gene: TRBV7-2
d_gene: NA
CDR3aa: CASSLRSGGSTDTQYF
CDR3nt: TGTGCCAGCAGCTTGCGGAGCGGAGGGAGCACAGATACGCAGTATTTT

j_gene: TRBJ1-5
abundance: many
v_gene: TRBV5-5
d_gene: TRBD1
CDR3aa: CASSLAGTGGPGQPQHF
CDR3nt: TGTGCCAGCAGCTTGGCCGGGACAGGGGGCCCAGGGCAGCCCCAGCATTTT

j_gene: TRBJ1-2
abundance: many
v_gene: TRBV6-2/TRBV6-3
d_gene: NA
CDR3aa: CASRPRVGANYGYTF
CDR3nt: TGTGCCAGCAGGCCCAGGGTAGGAGCTAACTATGGCTACACCTTC

j_gene: TRBJ2-5
abundance: NA
v_gene: TRBV7-6
d_gene: NA
CDR3aa: CASSLSMSAQEAQYF
CDR3nt: TGTGCCAGCAGCTTAAGTATGAGCGCACAAGAGGCCCAGTACTTC

j_gene: TRBJ2-3
abundance: NA
v_gene: TRBV29-1
d_gene: NA
CDR3aa: CSVRTGGGTDTQYF
CDR3nt: TGCAGCGTTAGAACAGGAGGCGGCACAGATACGCAGTATTTT

j_gene: TRBJ2-5
abundance: NA
v_gene: TRBV19
d_gene: TRBD2
CDR3aa: CASSIVGGSGETQYF
CDR3nt: TGTGCCAGTAGTATAGTAGGCGGGAGCGGTGAGACCCAGTACTTC

j_gene: TRBJ1-2
abundance: many
v_gene: TRBV5-8
d_gene: NA
CDR3aa: CASILCHPRKTYGYTF
CDR3nt: TGTGCCAGCATTCTGTGTCATCCACGAAAGACCTATGGCTACACCTTC

j_gene: TRBJ1-4
abundance: many
v_gene: TRBV20-1
d_gene: NA
CDR3aa: CSARWGIDEKLFF
CDR3nt: TGCAGTGCTCGATGGGGGATCGACGAAAAACTGTTTTTT

j_gene: TRBJ1-6
abundance: many
v_gene: TRBV2
d_gene: NA
CDR3aa: CASKASFNSPLHF
CDR3nt: TGTGCCAGCAAGGCTTCCTTTAATTCACCCCTCCACTTT

j_gene: TRBJ1-2
abundance: many
v_gene: TRBV5-4
d_gene: NA
CDR3aa: CASEYRVPGKTYGYTF
CDR3nt: TGTGCCAGCGAGTATCGCGTACCAGGAAAGACCTATGGCTACACCTTC

j_gene: TRBJ2-1
abundance: NA
v_gene: TRBV29-1
d_gene: NA
CDR3aa: CSVLMGGPYNEQFF
CDR3nt: TGCAGCGTCCTTATGGGGGGCCCGTACAATGAGCAGTTCTTC

j_gene: TRBJ2-1
abundance: many
v_gene: TRBV12-5
d_gene: NA
CDR3aa: CASGLPLEQFF
CDR3nt: TGTGCTAGTGGTTTGCCGTTAGAGCAGTTCTTC

j_gene: TRBJ2-5
abundance: many
v_gene: TRBV11-2
d_gene: NA
CDR3aa: CASSLVWGAPQETQYF
CDR3nt: TGTGCCAGCAGCTTAGTTTGGGGGGCACCCCAAGAGACCCAGTACTTC

j_gene: TRBJ1-6
abundance: many
v_gene: TRBV12-3/TRBV12-4
d_gene: NA
CDR3aa: CASSPVPSPLHF
CDR3nt: TGTGCCAGCAGTCCGGTTCCTTCACCCCTCCACTTT

j_gene: TRBJ1-1
abundance: many
v_gene: TRBV20-1
d_gene: TRBD1
CDR3aa: CSSGQGFDSEAFF
CDR3nt: TGCAGTTCGGGACAGGGTTTCGACTCTGAAGCTTTCTTT

j_gene: TRBJ1-3
abundance: many
v_gene: TRBV7-9
d_gene: NA
CDR3aa: CASRPPFRLGNTIYF
CDR3nt: TGTGCCAGCAGGCCCCCCTTCCGGCTTGGAAACACCATATATTTT

j_gene: TRBJ2-2
abundance: many
v_gene: TRBV6-5
d_gene: TRBD2
CDR3aa: CASLLAGSGELFF
CDR3nt: TGTGCCAGTCTCCTAGCGGGATCCGGGGAGCTGTTTTTT

j_gene: TRBJ2-6
abundance: many
v_gene: TRBV13
d_gene: NA
CDR3aa: CASSYSELSTKSGQRPDF
CDR3nt: TGTGCCAGCAGTTATTCGGAGCTGAGTACAAAGTCGGGCCAACGTCCTGATTTC

j_gene: TRBJ2-6
abundance: many
v_gene: TRBV8-2
d_gene: NA
CDR3aa: CGTLSRITQSRANVLTF
CDR3nt: TGTGGCACGTTGTCAAGGATAACACAAAGTCGGGCCAACGTCCTGACTTTC

j_gene: TRBJ1-2
abundance: NA
v_gene: TRBV7-6
d_gene: NA
CDR3aa: CASSGSVESRMTHGYTF
CDR3nt: TGTGCCAGCAGCGGCAGTGTTGAATCTCGAATGACCCATGGCTACACCTTC

j_gene: TRBJ2-7
abundance: many
v_gene: TRBV5-4
d_gene: NA
CDR3aa: CASQLQGYEQYF
CDR3nt: TGTGCCAGTCAACTACAGGGCTACGAGCAGTACTTC

j_gene: TRBJ2-2
abundance: few
v_gene: TRBV9
d_gene: NA
CDR3aa: CASSPSWDGGSTGELFF
CDR3nt: TGTGCCAGCAGCCCTTCATGGGATGGGGGCTCCACCGGGGAGCTGTTTTTT

j_gene: TRBJ1-6
abundance: many
v_gene: TRBV30
d_gene: NA
CDR3aa: CAWSFSPTAVLSNSPLHF
CDR3nt: TGTGCCTGGAGTTTCTCGCCGACAGCTGTTCTCTCTAATTCACCCCTCCACTTT

j_gene: TRBJ2-2
abundance: many
v_gene: TRBV4-1
d_gene: TRBD2
CDR3aa: CASSQGEGWSGRASVSGELFF
CDR3nt: TGCGCCAGCAGCCAAGGGGAGGGTTGGAGCGGGAGGGCCTCTGTATCCGGGGAGCTGTTTTTT

j_gene: TRBJ1-1
abundance: many
v_gene: TRBV6-1
d_gene: NA
CDR3aa: CASSPVVVDTLTMNTEAFF
CDR3nt: TGTGCCAGCAGTCCGGTGGTCGTGGACACTCTAACCATGAACACTGAAGCTTTCTTT

j_gene: TRBJ1-1
abundance: many
v_gene: TRBV2
d_gene: TRBD1
CDR3aa: CASEDRGAGGTEAFF
CDR3nt: TGTGCCAGCGAAGACAGGGGAGCGGGTGGCACTGAAGCTTTCTTT

j_gene: TRBJ1-1
abundance: few
v_gene: TRBV6-5
d_gene: NA
CDR3aa: CASSRSGGTEAFF
CDR3nt: TGTGCCAGCAGCCGCAGTGGCGGCACTGAAGCTTTCTTT

j_gene: TRBJ2-7
abundance: many
v_gene: TRBV27
d_gene: TRBD2
CDR3aa: CASSNLYLAGGLEQYF
CDR3nt: TGTGCCAGCAGTAACCTCTATCTGGCGGGGGGTCTTGAGCAGTACTTC

j_gene: TRBJ1-1
abundance: few
v_gene: TRBV5-1
d_gene: NA
CDR3aa: CASSLADRRGAEAFF
CDR3nt: TGCGCCAGCAGCTTGGCCGACAGGCGCGGGGCTGAAGCTTTCTTT

j_gene: TRBJ2-7
abundance: few
v_gene: TRBV5-1
d_gene: TRBD2
CDR3aa: CASSRTSGGSYEQYF
CDR3nt: TGCGCCAGCAGCCGGACTAGCGGGGGCTCCTACGAGCAGTACTTC

j_gene: TRBJ2-3
abundance: few
v_gene: TRBV5-4
d_gene: NA
CDR3aa: CASSFLDTQYF
CDR3nt: TGTGCCAGCAGCTTTCTGGATACGCAGTATTTT

j_gene: TRBJ2-7
abundance: many
v_gene: TRBV6-2/TRBV6-3
d_gene: TRBD1
CDR3aa: CASSPVWTGGHEQYF
CDR3nt: TGTGCCAGCAGCCCCGTCTGGACAGGGGGCCACGAGCAGTACTTC

j_gene: TRBJ1-5
abundance: many
v_gene: TRBV27
d_gene: TRBD1
CDR3aa: CASSIDRAVEPQHF
CDR3nt: TGTGCCAGCAGTATTGACAGGGCAGTGGAGCCCCAGCATTTT

j_gene: TRBJ1-2
abundance: many
v_gene: TRBV7-4
d_gene: NA
CDR3aa: CASSRTDSARKTYGYTF
CDR3nt: TGTGCCAGCAGCAGGACGGATTCAGCTCGAAAGACCTATGGCTACACCTTC

j_gene: TRBJ2-7
abundance: NA
v_gene: TRBV4-3
d_gene: NA
CDR3aa: CASSQDRSLSYEQYF
CDR3nt: TGCGCCAGCAGCCAAGACAGGTCCCTCTCCTACGAGCAGTACTTC

j_gene: TRBJ2-3
abundance: NA
v_gene: TRBV9
d_gene: TRBD2
CDR3aa: CASSRRGRASDTQYF
CDR3nt: TGTGCCAGCAGCCGTCGCGGGAGGGCCTCAGATACGCAGTATTTT

j_gene: TRBJ1-2
abundance: NA
v_gene: TRBV6-5
d_gene: TRBD1
CDR3aa: CASLWTGNYGYTF
CDR3nt: TGTGCCAGCTTATGGACAGGAAACTATGGCTACACCTTC

j_gene: TRBJ2-2
abundance: many
v_gene: TRBV11-2
d_gene: NA
CDR3aa: CASKLGELFF
CDR3nt: TGTGCCAGCAAGCTCGGGGAGCTGTTTTTT